This TCR beta chain originates from a study of graft-versus-host responses after intestinal transplantation. Broader study findings: Marrow from the recipient contained GvH clones, some of which had appeared first in ileum or blood.

TCRdb keeps only in-frame clones here, not all; method: immunoSEQ multiplex PCR. The sample contains 30,000 to 45,000 clones, about four fifths of which appear only once. As for this clone: Its matching antigen is unknown.

Per germline, CDR1 WSHSY and CDR2 SAAADI. Trimming pared 0 bases from V and 6 bases from J, leaving 14 bases between. The CDR3 has 15 amino acids. The chain has TRBV10-2 and TRBJ1-2; the D gene is possibly TRBD1 (5 bases). The sequence was collected from a human patient who received an intestinal transplant, so some T cells may come from the graft donor. The sequenced sample was PBMCs, obtained less than 1,400 days after transplant. CDR3 DNA: TGCGCCAGCAGTGAGTCGGGGCAGGGATGGAATGGCTACACCTTC. Translation gives CASSESGQGWNGYTF.